The clone carrying this T cell receptor (beta chain) was seen ten or more times. These data come from a study of T-cell reconstitution after alpha-beta-depleted transplantation in children. A TCRbeta library incorporating unique molecular identifiers was prepared. TCRdb fed the PCR reads into MiXCR, producing one record per CDR3 protein. This sample yields more than 150,000 distinct CDR3 sequences, of which approximately 7% are seen a single time; approximately 2.9% belongs to the top ten. Germline V gives CDR1 SGHRS, CDR2 YFSETQ. J gave up 0 bases and V 4 bases, and 3 bases lay outside the gene matches. The CDR3 loop spans 17 amino acids.

Sequenced here: PBMCs from the stem cell graft donor, sampled from the stem cell graft. This TCR was sampled from a human donor who donated a stem cell graft to a child with Wiskott-Aldrich syndrome. The rearrangement uses TRBV5-1 and TRBJ2-1, with TRBD2 identical over 14 bases. DNA of the CDR3: TGCGCCAGCAGCGACGGGACTAGCGGGAGCTCCTACAATGAGCAGTTCTTC. Amino acids: CASSDGTSGSSYNEQFF.